The present TCR beta chain was sequenced within a study of a mutant IDH1 vaccine in newly diagnosed glioma. In the study overall: Patients were started on vaccination 4-6 weeks after radiotherapy alone, or with temozolomide cycles. Patients' prior therapy spanned radiotherapy, temozolomide, or both; most underwent both. Study-wide results and limits: No link was apparently found between pseudoprogression and changes in top peripheral T cell clonotypes. Induction of immune responses by the vaccine occurred in about 95% of patients.

The CDR3 extends over 11 amino acids. Trimming cost V 0 bases and J 8 bases, with 7 bases left between them. Germline V gene sequence: CDR1 GTSNPN, CDR2 SVGIG (reference sequence). Note on this clone: The target antigen is unknown.

Here immunoSEQ multiplex PCR was the method, and the copy in TCRdb shows in-frame clones only, minus some. Of tens of thousands of clones detected, 80% appear once; the ten largest clones hold approximately 6.2%. Time point described: week 23, last vaccination. The investigators gave 300 ug of mutant IDH1 20-mer peptide in each vaccine dose, together with topical imiquimod. The material was PBMCs, obtained from a glioma patient whose treatment included an IDH1 peptide vaccine. The J gene is TRBJ1-2, the V gene TRBV30, with no clear D. The receptor was derived from a man between 40 and 49 years old with glioma. CDR3 loop: CAWSVMGGYTF. CDR3 bases: TGTGCCTGGAGTGTAATGGGGGGCTACACCTTC. Based on the CDR3 plus reference TRBV30 and TRBJ1-2, the full variable domain is SQTIHQWPATLVQPVGSPLSLECTVEGTSNPNLYWYRQAAGRGLQLLFYSVGIGQISSEVPQNLSASRPQDRQFILSSKKLLLSDSGFYLCAWSVMGGYTFGSGTRLTVV.